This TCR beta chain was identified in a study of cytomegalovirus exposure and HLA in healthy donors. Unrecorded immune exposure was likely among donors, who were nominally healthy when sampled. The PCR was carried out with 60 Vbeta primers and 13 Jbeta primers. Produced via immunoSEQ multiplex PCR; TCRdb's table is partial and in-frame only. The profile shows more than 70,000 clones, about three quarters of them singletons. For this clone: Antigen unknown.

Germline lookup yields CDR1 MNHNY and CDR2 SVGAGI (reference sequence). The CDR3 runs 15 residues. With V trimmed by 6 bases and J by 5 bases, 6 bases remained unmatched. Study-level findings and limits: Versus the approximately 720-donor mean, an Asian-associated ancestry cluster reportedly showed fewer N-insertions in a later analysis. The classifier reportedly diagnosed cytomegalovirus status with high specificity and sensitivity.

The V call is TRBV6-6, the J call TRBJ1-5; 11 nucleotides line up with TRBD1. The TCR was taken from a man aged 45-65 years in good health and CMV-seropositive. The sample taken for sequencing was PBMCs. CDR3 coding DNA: TGTGCCAGCAGAGGGGGACAGGGGGATTATCAGCCCCAGCATTTT. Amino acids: CASRGGQGDYQPQHF.